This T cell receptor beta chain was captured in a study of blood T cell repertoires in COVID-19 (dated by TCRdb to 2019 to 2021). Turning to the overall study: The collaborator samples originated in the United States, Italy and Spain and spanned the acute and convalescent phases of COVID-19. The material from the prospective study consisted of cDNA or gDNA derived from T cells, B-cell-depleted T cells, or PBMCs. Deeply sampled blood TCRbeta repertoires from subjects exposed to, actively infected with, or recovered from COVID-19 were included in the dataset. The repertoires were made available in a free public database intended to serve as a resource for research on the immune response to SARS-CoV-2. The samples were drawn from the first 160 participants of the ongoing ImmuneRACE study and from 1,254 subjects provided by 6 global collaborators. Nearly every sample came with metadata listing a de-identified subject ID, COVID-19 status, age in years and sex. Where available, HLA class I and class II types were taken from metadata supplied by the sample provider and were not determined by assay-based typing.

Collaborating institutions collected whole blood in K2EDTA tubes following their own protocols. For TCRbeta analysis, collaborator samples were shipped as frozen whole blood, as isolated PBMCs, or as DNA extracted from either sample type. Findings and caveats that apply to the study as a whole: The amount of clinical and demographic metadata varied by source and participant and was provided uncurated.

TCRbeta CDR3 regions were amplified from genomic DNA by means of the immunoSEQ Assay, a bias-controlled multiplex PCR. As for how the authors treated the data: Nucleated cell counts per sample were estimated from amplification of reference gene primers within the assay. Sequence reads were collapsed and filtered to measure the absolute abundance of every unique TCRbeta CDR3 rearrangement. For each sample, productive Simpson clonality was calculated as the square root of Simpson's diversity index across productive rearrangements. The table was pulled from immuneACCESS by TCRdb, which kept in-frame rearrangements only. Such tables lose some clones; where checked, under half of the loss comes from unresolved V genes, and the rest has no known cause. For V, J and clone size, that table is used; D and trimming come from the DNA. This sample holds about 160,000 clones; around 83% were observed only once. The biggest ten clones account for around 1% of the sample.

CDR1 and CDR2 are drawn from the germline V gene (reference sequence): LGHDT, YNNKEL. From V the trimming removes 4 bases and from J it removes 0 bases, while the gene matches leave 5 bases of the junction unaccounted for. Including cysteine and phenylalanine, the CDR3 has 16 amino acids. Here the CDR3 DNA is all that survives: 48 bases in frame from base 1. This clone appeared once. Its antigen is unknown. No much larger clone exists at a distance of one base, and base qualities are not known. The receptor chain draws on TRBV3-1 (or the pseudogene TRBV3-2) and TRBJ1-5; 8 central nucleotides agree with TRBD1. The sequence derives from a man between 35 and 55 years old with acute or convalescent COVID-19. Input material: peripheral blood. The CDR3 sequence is CASSPTGAYSNQPQHF. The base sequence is TGTGCCAGCAGCCCGACAGGGGCCTATAGCAATCAGCCCCAGCATTTT.